Presented here are 10 T cell receptor beta chains from one specimen sequenced in a study of Graves' ophthalmopathy and Graves' hyperthyroidism. RNA served as the template for amplifying TCR beta CDR3 regions. An initial RT-PCR round employing HTBI primers preceded a second-round multiplex PCR. MiXCR, applied by TCRdb to the multiplex PCR reads, yields one record per CDR3 protein. The data contain approximately 410,000 distinct CDR3 sequences, 15% of them singletons. The sequenced sample was peripheral blood. The receptors originated from a woman aged 18-29 years with stable Graves' hyperthyroidism.

The chain is built from TRBV7-2 and TRBJ1-5, with D maybe TRBD1 (5 bases). The V and J ends lost 2 bases and 4 bases respectively, with 12 bases between them. This CDR3 has 15 residues. The germline CDR1 and CDR2 sequences are SGHTA and FQGNSA. As DNA, the CDR3 is TGTGCCAGCAGCTTACCGGGGGTGGCGAATCAGCCCCAGCATTTT. Its translation is CASSLPGVANQPQHF.

The sample holds a few counts of this clonotype. The V and J genes are TRBV6-1 and TRBJ2-2; 7 bases agree with TRBD1. Germline V gene lookup returns CDR1 MNHNS and CDR2 SASEGT. This CDR3 is 13 amino acids long. With V trimmed by 7 bases and J by 7 bases, 6 bases remained unmatched. CDR3 in amino acids: CASTPTGVGELFF. CDR3 sequence (DNA): TGTGCCAGCACCCCAACAGGGGTCGGGGAGCTGTTTTTT.

This clonotype was detected a few times. The CDR3 loop reads CATDPGTLNQPQHF. CDR3 bases: TGTGCCACCGACCCAGGGACCCTCAATCAGCCCCAGCATTTT. The rearrangement joins TRBV10-3 to TRBJ1-5; weak D call: TRBD1 (5 bases). Looked up from germline, CDR1 is ENHRY and CDR2 is SYGVKD. The CDR3 runs to 14 residues. Trimming took off 10 bases at V and 3 bases at J, with 16 bases between the two ends.

This clonotype was counted ten times or more. The V call is TRBV6-2 or TRBV6-3, the J call TRBJ2-7, with D possibly matching TRBD2 (7 bases). The CDR3 has 14 residues. From germline, CDR1 is MNHEY and CDR2 SVGEGT. V lost 2 bases and J lost 6, with 14 bases in between. The CDR3 DNA follows: TGTGCCAGCAGTTACGAAGGGGGGGCCTTCGAGCAGTACTTC. It codes for CASSYEGGAFEQYF.

This clonotype was detected ten times or more. The chain has TRBV2 and TRBJ1-1; D is uncertain. V gave up 2 bases and J gave up 1 base, with 5 bases separating them. CDR1 SNHLY and CDR2 FYNNEI come from the germline V gene. This CDR3 comprises 13 residues. CDR3 amino acids: CASSERQNTEAFF. Here the CDR3 DNA reads TGTGCCAGCAGTGAACGGCAGAACACTGAAGCTTTCTTT.

This clonotype was detected ten times or more. The chain links TRBV2 to TRBJ2-2; perhaps TRBD1 as D (7 bases). The CDR3 is made up of 15 amino acids. V lost 1 base to trimming and J lost 5 bases, with 11 bases between them. CDR1 is SNHLY and CDR2 is FYNNEI in the germline V gene. CDR3 in DNA: TGTGCCAGCAGTGAAGGTCCAGGGGGGACCGGGGAGCTGTTTTTT. Translating it yields CASSEGPGGTGELFF. Based on the CDR3 plus reference TRBV2 and TRBJ2-2, the full variable domain is EPEVTQTPSHQVTQMGQEVILRCVPISNHLYFYWYRQILGQKVEFLVSFYNNEISEKSEIFDDQFSVERPDGSNFTLKIRSTKLEDSAMYFCASSEGPGGTGELFFGEGSRLTVL.

CDR3 residues: CASSPGHPQYEQYF. In nucleotides, the CDR3 is TGTGCCAGCTCTCCGGGACACCCCCAATACGAGCAGTACTTC. This rearrangement joins TRBV9 to TRBJ2-7, with D maybe TRBD1 (6 bases). Germline CDR1 reads SGDLS; CDR2 reads YYNGEE. Trimming stripped 7 bases from V and 4 bases from J, with 18 bases between. The CDR3 length is 14 residues.

In this sample, this clonotype turned up many times. The V call is TRBV20-1, the J call TRBJ1-2, with 7 nucleotides matching TRBD1. J gave up 3 bases and V 3 bases, and 7 bases lay outside the gene matches. This CDR3 contains 14 residues. Germline V gene lookup returns CDR1 DFQATT and CDR2 SNEGSKA (reference sequence). The CDR3 DNA sequence: TGCAGTGCTAGCGTCCCCGGGACAGACTATGGCTACACCTTC. Translated: CSASVPGTDYGYTF.

Notes on this clonotype: A single base separates this from a much larger clone, so it may be a read error. The J gene is TRBJ1-2, the V gene TRBV12-3 or TRBV12-4, with TRBD1 matching 8 bases. With V trimmed by 6 bases and J by 4 bases, 7 bases remained unmatched. There are 14 residues in the CDR3. CDR3 sequence: CASSMDRESYGYTF. The CDR3 DNA sequence: TGTGCCAGCAGCATGGACAGGGAATCCTATGGCTACACCTTC.

This clonotype showed up many times. This sequence joins TRBV19 and TRBJ1-1; no reliable D call. V lost 1 base to trimming and J lost 7 bases, with 10 bases between them. CDR3 length: 13 residues. The germline V gene encodes CDR1 LNHDA and CDR2 SQIVND (reference sequence). The DNA of the CDR3 is TGTGCCAGTAGTATAGTCCACAGACGTGAAGCTTTCTTT. It is translated as CASSIVHRREAFF.